Each of the 10 T cell receptor beta chains below was sequenced from the same sample in a study of radiotherapy plus CTLA-4 blockade in lung cancer. The repertoire was sequenced with immunoSEQ multiplex PCR; TCRdb's copy has only in-frame clones and lacks some. This sample yields about 45,000 clones, of which roughly 65% are seen a single time; about 18% belongs to the top ten. The sequencing here drew on peripheral blood, taken from a patient treated with radiotherapy plus ipilimumab. The receptor source for this set is a human donor with non-small cell lung cancer who had a partial response to radiotherapy plus ipilimumab.

The chain joins TRBV5-8 to TRBJ1-5; 8 bases agree with TRBD1. J was trimmed by 2 bases and V by 0 bases; bases with no gene match: 7. Per the germline V gene, CDR1 is SGHTS and CDR2 is YDEGEE. This CDR3 is 17 amino acids long. In DNA, the CDR3 is TGTGCCAGCAGCTTGGACAGGGGGAGTTTTGGCAATCAGCCCCAGCATTTT. Translating gives CASSLDRGSFGNQPQHF.

V usage is TRBV11-3 and J usage is TRBJ1-1, with D maybe TRBD1 (6 bases). CDR3 length: 14 residues. V was clipped by 5 bases and J by 3 bases, with 13 bases between them. Germline V lookup: CDR1 SGHNT, CDR2 YENEEA. The CDR3 region is CASSKQGADTEAFF. The DNA of the CDR3 is TGTGCCAGCAGCAAACAGGGAGCGGACACTGAAGCTTTCTTT.

The chain employs TRBV7-9 and TRBJ2-7, with 7 bases that match TRBD2. V dropped 5 bases and J dropped 2; count of bases not matched to a gene: 3. Per the germline V gene, CDR1 is SEHNR and CDR2 is FQNEAQ (reference sequence). The CDR3 consists of 13 residues. The CDR3 DNA sequence: TGTGCCAGCAGCGGGGGGACTACCTACGAGCAGTACTTC. This encodes CASSGGTTYEQYF. Complete variable domain (other parts from reference TRBV7-9 and TRBJ2-7): DTGVSQNPRHKITKRGQNVTFRCDPISEHNRLYWYRQTLGQGPEFLTYFQNEAQLEKSRLLSDRFSAERPKGSFSTLEIQRTEQGDSAMYLCASSGGTTYEQYFGPGTRLTVT.

The V and J genes are TRBV4-3 and TRBJ2-5; 9 bases are shared with TRBD1. With 0 bases clipped from V and 5 bases from J, the junction kept 13 bases outside the gene matches. Germline assignment: CDR1 LGHNA and CDR2 YSLEER. There are 18 residues in the CDR3. In nucleotides, the CDR3 is TGCGCCAGCAGCCAAGATCGAGGCGGACAGGGGCCGAGGGAGACCCAGTACTTC. This translates into CASSQDRGGQGPRETQYF.

The chain joins TRBV4-1 to TRBJ2-7; a possible D gene is TRBD2 (6 bases). The CDR3 has 16 amino acids. The germline V gene has CDR1 MGHRA and CDR2 YSYEKL. V shed 0 bases and J shed 0 bases, with 12 bases lying between them. CDR3 amino acids: CASSQDKGTYSYEQYF. The CDR3 nucleotides are TGCGCCAGCAGCCAAGATAAAGGGACTTACTCCTACGAGCAGTACTTC.

By its share, this clone is medium-sized. The chain has TRBV19 and TRBJ2-1; 7 bases are shared with TRBD2. The CDR3 covers 15 residues. Germline V gene data show CDR1 as LNHDA and CDR2 as SQIVND (reference sequence). V lost 7 bases, J lost 3 bases, and 9 bases stayed unmatched. This CDR3 reads CASTPGVAGYNEQFF. DNA for the CDR3: TGTGCCAGTACGCCCGGGGTAGCGGGCTACAATGAGCAGTTCTTC.

The rearrangement joins TRBV7-9 to TRBJ2-4, with 7 nucleotides matching TRBD2. CDR3 length equals 15 residues. With V trimmed by 6 bases and J by 8 bases, 13 bases remained unmatched. Germline V lookup: CDR1 SEHNR, CDR2 FQNEAQ (reference sequence). CDR3 coding DNA: TGTGCCAGCAGACCCGGGGGGTGGGGAAAGGACATTCAGTACTTC. Its protein is CASRPGGWGKDIQYF. Full variable domain (missing parts from reference TRBV7-9 and TRBJ2-4): DTGVSQNPRHKITKRGQNVTFRCDPISEHNRLYWYRQTLGQGPEFLTYFQNEAQLEKSRLLSDRFSAERPKGSFSTLEIQRTEQGDSAMYLCASRPGGWGKDIQYFGAGTRLSVL.

This rearrangement joins TRBV27 to TRBJ2-5, with 8 bases fitting TRBD1. Germline values: CDR1 MNHEY, CDR2 SMNVEV (reference sequence). The CDR3 has 14 amino acids. The junction had 7 bases not matched to a gene; V was cut back by 5 bases and J by 5 bases. The CDR3 nucleotides read TGTGCCAGCAGTCCTCGACAGGGGAGCGAGACCCAGTACTTC. Translation gives CASSPRQGSETQYF.

This rearrangement joins TRBV11-2 to TRBJ2-1; TRBD2 agrees at 10 bases. This CDR3 has 18 amino acids. CDR1 and CDR2 (germline): SGHAT, FQNNGV. The ends lost 4 bases at V and 14 bases at J; junction bases unmatched: 23. CDR3 region: CASSSGGPGLTAGGPKFF. In nucleotides, the CDR3 is TGTGCCAGCAGCTCTGGAGGGCCGGGGTTGACAGCGGGAGGGCCTAAGTTCTTC.

This chain connects TRBV6-1 to TRBJ2-7, with 11 bases that match TRBD1. The CDR3 covers 15 residues. CDR1 is MNHNS, CDR2 SASEGT, per germline. The trim removed 6 bases at V and 0 bases at J, leaving 4 bases unmatched. The CDR3 spells CASRRGQGGSYEQYF. As DNA, the CDR3 is TGTGCCAGCAGGAGGGGACAGGGGGGCTCCTACGAGCAGTACTTC.